This entry lists 20 T cell receptor beta chains sequenced from one sample in a study of cytomegalovirus exposure and HLA in healthy donors. It was with 60 Vbeta and 13 Jbeta primers that the PCR ran. Sequencing used immunoSEQ multiplex PCR; TCRdb keeps in-frame clones, though not all of them. The table shows 150,000 to 200,000 clones, with 70% to 80% occurring only once. Material: PBMCs. The receptors originated from a woman aged 50 to 60 in good health and CMV-seronegative.

The V and J genes are TRBV5-5 and TRBJ1-1, with D possibly TRBD1 on 5 matching bases. There are 15 residues in the CDR3. Trimming removed 0 bases from V and 0 bases from J, with 9 bases in between. From germline, CDR1 is SGHKS and CDR2 YYEKEE (reference sequence). The CDR3 DNA is TGTGCCAGCAGCTTGGCCGGGGGTGTGAACACTGAAGCTTTCTTT. Translated: CASSLAGGVNTEAFF.

The rearrangement links TRBV6-5 to TRBJ2-1; 8 bases match TRBD2. There are 15 residues in the CDR3. The germline V gene encodes CDR1 MNHEY and CDR2 SVGAGI. With V trimmed by 5 bases and J by 0 bases, 3 bases remained unmatched. The CDR3: CASSAGTSSYNEQFF. DNA for the CDR3: TGTGCCAGCAGTGCCGGGACTAGCTCCTACAATGAGCAGTTCTTC.

This sequence joins TRBV5-6 and TRBJ2-6; D ambiguous. This CDR3 has 15 residues. Germline CDR1 SGHDT, CDR2 YYEEEE. Trimming left V 4 bases short and J 4 bases short, with 12 bases between. This CDR3 is CASSLIVSGANVLTF. CDR3 nucleotide sequence: TGTGCCAGCAGCCTAATCGTATCCGGGGCCAACGTCCTGACTTTC.

The rearrangement joins TRBV7-2 to TRBJ1-3; D is ambiguous. V was shortened by 3 bases and J by 0 bases, with 9 bases between the two germline ends. CDR1 and CDR2 (germline): SGHTA, FQGNSA. CDR3 size: 15 residues. The CDR3 is CASSLGGLSGNTIYF. In DNA, the CDR3 is TGTGCCAGCAGCTTGGGAGGGCTCTCTGGAAACACCATATATTTT.

This clone was recorded a few times. The rearrangement joins TRBV11-1 to TRBJ1-1, with unresolved D. The V and J ends lost 5 bases and 1 base respectively, with 17 bases between them. Germline assignment: CDR1 SGHAT and CDR2 FQDESV (reference sequence). The CDR3 has 16 residues. The CDR3 DNA is TGTGCCAGCAGCCCCCCGACCGGGTCTCCGAACACTGAAGCTTTCTTT. It codes for CASSPPTGSPNTEAFF.

J is TRBJ2-6 and V is TRBV28, with D possibly being TRBD1 (6 bases). Germline V CDR1 and CDR2: MDHEN, SYDVKM. This CDR3 is 15 amino acids long. V was trimmed by 5 bases and J by 4 bases, leaving 12 bases between them. The CDR3 DNA reads as TGTGCCAGCAGTCCCACAGGGTTCGGGGCCAACGTCCTGACTTTC. Translated, it gives CASSPTGFGANVLTF.

The chain recombines TRBV6-1 with TRBJ1-5; 8 nucleotides line up with TRBD1. This CDR3 contains 15 residues. V trimming: 5 bases; J trimming: 0 bases; junction bases outside the gene matches: 3. Germline V gives CDR1 MNHNS, CDR2 SASEGT. Written as DNA, the CDR3 is TGTGCCAGCAGTTGGACAGGGCTTAGCAATCAGCCCCAGCATTTT. Its protein product is CASSWTGLSNQPQHF.

This clone was picked up a small number of times. The chain couples TRBV6-4 to TRBJ2-7, with D hard to call. This CDR3 region has 14 residues. V shed 3 bases and J shed 6 bases, with 15 bases lying between them. The germline CDR1 and CDR2 sequences are MRHNA and SNTAGT. CDR3 residues: CASSENLVSAEQYF. The CDR3 nucleotides are TGTGCCAGCAGTGAGAATCTAGTTTCTGCCGAGCAGTACTTC.

This clone was observed a few times. The chain uses TRBV7-2 and TRBJ2-6; tentatively, D is TRBD1 (5 bases). The CDR3 contains 15 residues. The germline V gene encodes CDR1 SGHTA and CDR2 FQGNSA. V lost 3 bases and J 3 bases, leaving 9 bases between the germline ends. This chain's CDR3 is CASSFSGIGANVLTF. The CDR3 DNA is TGTGCCAGCAGCTTCTCAGGGATTGGGGCCAACGTCCTGACTTTC.

The chain is built from TRBV6-1 and TRBJ1-4; D perhaps matches TRBD1 (5 bases). This CDR3 comprises 15 residues. The V gene lost 3 bases and the J gene lost 8 bases, with 16 bases spanning the gap. In germline, CDR1 is MNHNS, CDR2 SASEGT. CDR3 loop: CASSERTGGKEKLFF. In DNA form, the CDR3 reads TGTGCCAGCAGTGAGAGAACAGGAGGGAAGGAAAAACTGTTTTTT.

V usage is TRBV5-6 and J usage is TRBJ2-7; D remains unclear. Germline V lookup: CDR1 SGHDT, CDR2 YYEEEE. The CDR3 is 13 amino acids. Trimming took 0 bases from V and 3 from J, leaving 7 bases between them. The CDR3 DNA follows: TGTGCCAGCAGCTTGGGCCACTACTACGAGCAGTACTTC. It specifies CASSLGHYYEQYF.

On this clone itself: One end of the junction is discordant with germline, which a read error may explain. The rearrangement uses TRBV7-9 and TRBJ2-7; D call uncertain. Germline V gene lookup returns CDR1 SEHNR and CDR2 FQNEAQ (reference sequence). The CDR3 is 13 residues long. For the CDR3, the DNA is TGTTCCAGCAGCTTATCCGCCCCGGGTGAGCAGTACTTC. Encoded protein: CSSSLSAPGEQYF.

The chain has TRBV7-8 and TRBJ1-2; 8 nucleotides agree with TRBD1. CDR1 is SGHVS and CDR2 is FQNEAQ in the germline V gene. CDR3 length: 15 residues. V trimming: 5 bases; J trimming: 2 bases; junction bases outside the gene matches: 7. Here the CDR3 DNA reads TGTGCCAGCAGCCGACAGGGGTTCACAAACTATGGCTACACCTTC. Protein sequence: CASSRQGFTNYGYTF.

This clone was counted once. The gene calls are TRBV7-2 and TRBJ2-2, with D uncertain. Between the trimmed V and J ends, which lost 0 bases and 1 base, there was a span of 9 bases. The CDR3 has 16 residues. The V gene's germline CDR1 is SGHTA and CDR2 FQGNSA. The CDR3 reads CASSLARAGNTGELFF. The CDR3 DNA reads TGTGCCAGCAGCTTAGCACGTGCAGGGAACACCGGGGAGCTGTTTTTT.

This rearrangement joins TRBV7-8 to TRBJ1-1; 7 nucleotides match TRBD1. The CDR3 runs 16 residues. Germline loops: CDR1 SGHVS, CDR2 FQNEAQ. Trimming at V came to 5 bases and at J to 4 bases, leaving 13 bases not matched to a gene. The CDR3: CASSRTNRGLGTEAFF. CDR3 coding DNA: TGTGCCAGCAGCAGAACAAACAGGGGCTTAGGCACTGAAGCTTTCTTT.

The chain links TRBV30 to TRBJ2-5; TRBD2 agrees at 12 bases. Germline assignment: CDR1 GTSNPN and CDR2 SVGIG (reference sequence). The CDR3 spans 15 residues. J gave up 7 bases and V 1 base, and 7 bases lay outside the gene matches. The CDR3 reads CAWSALAGGPATQYF. CDR3 DNA sequence: TGTGCCTGGAGTGCGCTAGCGGGAGGGCCAGCGACCCAGTACTTC.

J is TRBJ1-1 and V is TRBV5-6; D is uncertain. Germline V CDR1 and CDR2: SGHDT, YYEEEE. Trimming took off 0 bases at V and 1 base at J, with 10 bases between the two ends. The CDR3 is 15 amino acids. The CDR3 DNA sequence: TGTGCCAGCAGCTTGGTTAAGATAGCGAACACTGAAGCTTTCTTT. This encodes CASSLVKIANTEAFF.

This clone was seen once. The gene calls are TRBV5-6 and TRBJ2-5; D possibly corresponds to TRBD1 (5 bases). The J call may be wrong; the DNA end is better matched by TRBJ2-7. CDR1 is SGHDT and CDR2 is YYEEEE in the germline V gene. The CDR3 has 12 residues. The CDR3 region is CASSRQNYEQYF. The CDR3 region has the DNA TGTGCCAGCAGCAGACAGAACTACGAGCAGTACTTC.

The chain couples TRBV19 to TRBJ2-1; D remains ambiguous. Germline V gene sequence: CDR1 LNHDA, CDR2 SQIVND (reference sequence). Trimming left V 4 bases short and J 6 bases short, with 7 bases between. The CDR3 is made up of 12 amino acids. Here the CDR3 reads CASSTFVNEQFF. Written as DNA, the CDR3 is TGTGCCAGTAGTACCTTTGTCAATGAGCAGTTCTTC.

This clone was detected once. The chain employs TRBV7-2 and TRBJ1-5; maybe TRBD1 (6 bases). The germline V and J ends were trimmed by 1 base and 0 bases, with 13 bases remaining between them. CDR1 SGHTA and CDR2 FQGNSA come from the germline V gene. The CDR3 contains 17 residues. As DNA, the CDR3 is TGTGCCAGCAGCTTAGTACCCCAGGGGCGTAGCAATCAGCCCCAGCATTTT. This sequence encodes CASSLVPQGRSNQPQHF.